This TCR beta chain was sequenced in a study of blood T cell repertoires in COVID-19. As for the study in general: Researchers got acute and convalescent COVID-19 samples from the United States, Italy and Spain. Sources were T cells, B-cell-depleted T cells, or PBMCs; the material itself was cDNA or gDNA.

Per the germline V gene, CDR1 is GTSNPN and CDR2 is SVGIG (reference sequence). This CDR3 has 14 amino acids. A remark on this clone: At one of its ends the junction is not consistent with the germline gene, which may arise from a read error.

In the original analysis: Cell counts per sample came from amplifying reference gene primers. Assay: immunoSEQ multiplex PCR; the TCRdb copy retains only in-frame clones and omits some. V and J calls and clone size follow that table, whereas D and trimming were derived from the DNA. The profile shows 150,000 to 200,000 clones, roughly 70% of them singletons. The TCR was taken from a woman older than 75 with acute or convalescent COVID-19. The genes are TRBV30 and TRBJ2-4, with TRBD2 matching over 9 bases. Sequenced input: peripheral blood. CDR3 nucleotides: TGTGCCTGGAGGACACTAGCGGGCTACCCCTCGGCGGTCTTC. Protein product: CAWRTLAGYPSAVF.